In this sample, the clone carrying this T cell receptor (beta chain) turned up a few times. As yet, its antigen is unknown. J was trimmed by 1 base and V by 5 bases; bases with no gene match: 3. This CDR3 is 15 amino acids long. These data belong to a study of post-analysis software for immune sequencing data. Across the study: Relapsing-remitting, secondary progressive and progressive-relapsing forms made up the multiple sclerosis disease courses. Notes on the study in general: A handful of TRBV segments occurring more often in patients than controls included TRBV5-6, TRBV5-1 and TRBV20-1. Compared against controls, patients with multiple sclerosis displayed significantly lower normalized Chao1 diversity.

Presence of unique molecular identifiers characterized the TCR beta cDNA libraries. About 460,000 cDNA molecules were obtained from 1 to 10 million T cells. One entry per CDR3 protein, called by TCRdb with MiXCR from the PCR reads. The sample lists some 700,000 distinct CDR3 sequences; approximately 59% were seen once. The chain is built from TRBV12-3 or TRBV12-4 and TRBJ1-5; 9 bases align to TRBD1. Sequencing used blood. The sequence came from a girl aged 2 to 9 with multiple sclerosis. The CDR3 reads CASSGGQGSNQPQHF. CDR3 nucleotides: TGTGCCAGCAGTGGGGGACAGGGAAGCAATCAGCCCCAGCATTTT.